The rows below give T cell receptor beta chains drawn from one sample of a study of cytomegalovirus exposure and HLA in healthy donors. The data were produced by immunoSEQ multiplex PCR, yet TCRdb's version contains in-frame clones alone and is incomplete. The table shows 60,000 to 85,000 clones, with roughly 70% occurring only once. The specimen sequenced was PBMCs. The receptor set was obtained from a man between 60 and 75 years old in good health and CMV-seropositive. CDR3s include the opening cysteine and the closing phenylalanine or tryptophan. Fields, in order: D gene, J gene, V gene, clone size, CDR3 DNA, CDR3 protein. The D gene is left open where the match is weak. Size tells how often a clone was seen (once, few, many) or the class of an expanded clone, and some rows leave it out.

D gene: -
J gene: TRBJ2-3
V gene: TRBV7-8
clone size: -
CDR3 DNA: TGTGCCAGCAGCCTTGGGGCGGGATCCCCCACAGATACGCAGTATTTT
CDR3 protein: CASSLGAGSPTDTQYF

D gene: TRBD2
J gene: TRBJ2-7
V gene: TRBV5-1
clone size: -
CDR3 DNA: TGCGCCAGCAGCCTCGGGCTCCTACTAGCGGAGAGCTCCTACGAGCAGTACTTC
CDR3 protein: CASSLGLLLAESSYEQYF

D gene: TRBD2
J gene: TRBJ2-7
V gene: TRBV11-2
clone size: -
CDR3 DNA: TGTGCCAGCAGCCGGGGGGCCTACGAGCAGTACTTC
CDR3 protein: CASSRGAYEQYF

D gene: -
J gene: TRBJ1-1
V gene: TRBV10-2
clone size: -
CDR3 DNA: TGCGCCAGCAAGGGGGGGCCTCTGAACACTGAAGCTTTCTTT
CDR3 protein: CASKGGPLNTEAFF

D gene: -
J gene: TRBJ2-2
V gene: TRBV28
clone size: -
CDR3 DNA: TGTGCCAGCAGTTTTGGAGGGTTACCCCAGAAGGAGCTGTTTTTT
CDR3 protein: CASSFGGLPQKELFF

D gene: TRBD2
J gene: TRBJ2-3
V gene: TRBV9
clone size: -
CDR3 DNA: TGTGCCAGCAGCGTAGACCCTAGTAACCTAGCGGGGGGGGATACGCAGTATTTT
CDR3 protein: CASSVDPSNLAGGDTQYF

D gene: TRBD2
J gene: TRBJ2-3
V gene: TRBV10-1
clone size: -
CDR3 DNA: TGCGCCAGCAGTGAGTCTTTAGCGGGCAGCACAGATACGCAGTATTTT
CDR3 protein: CASSESLAGSTDTQYF

D gene: -
J gene: TRBJ2-7
V gene: TRBV19
clone size: -
CDR3 DNA: -
CDR3 protein: CASSVAQGAYEQYF

D gene: -
J gene: TRBJ1-2
V gene: TRBV4-2
clone size: -
CDR3 DNA: TGTGCCAGCAGCCGAACCTCGAGAGGCCGGGGGAGTGTCTATGGCTACACCTTC
CDR3 protein: CASSRTSRGRGSVYGYTF

D gene: TRBD1
J gene: TRBJ2-3
V gene: TRBV4-1
clone size: few
CDR3 DNA: TGCGCCAGCAGCCAAGAAGGGAGGACAGGGGAGATAGATACGCAGTATTTT
CDR3 protein: CASSQEGRTGEIDTQYF

D gene: -
J gene: TRBJ2-7
V gene: TRBV28
clone size: -
CDR3 DNA: TGTGCCAGCAGTCAGACTGGACTTGACGAGCAGTACTTC
CDR3 protein: CASSQTGLDEQYF

D gene: -
J gene: TRBJ2-5
V gene: TRBV7-2
clone size: -
CDR3 DNA: TGTGCCAGCAGCTCCCATTTAGAGACCCAGTACTTC
CDR3 protein: CASSSHLETQYF

D gene: TRBD1
J gene: TRBJ1-1
V gene: TRBV29-1
clone size: -
CDR3 DNA: TGCAGCGTTGAAGGGACAGGGGGATACACTGAAGCTTTCTTT
CDR3 protein: CSVEGTGGYTEAFF

D gene: -
J gene: TRBJ2-5
V gene: TRBV25-1
clone size: -
CDR3 DNA: TGTGCCAGCAGGCCACAGCAGCAAGAGACCCAGTACTTC
CDR3 protein: CASRPQQQETQYF

D gene: TRBD1
J gene: TRBJ2-7
V gene: TRBV7-6
clone size: -
CDR3 DNA: TGTGCCAGCAGCTTGCAAGGGACAGGGGTTGGCGAGCAGTACTTC
CDR3 protein: CASSLQGTGVGEQYF

D gene: -
J gene: TRBJ1-1
V gene: TRBV7-9
clone size: -
CDR3 DNA: TGTGCCAGCAGCTTAGGACACCTAAACACTGAAGCTTTCTTT
CDR3 protein: CASSLGHLNTEAFF

D gene: -
J gene: TRBJ1-5
V gene: TRBV6-1
clone size: few
CDR3 DNA: TGTGCCAGCAGTGTCACCTATAGTCAGCCCCAGCATTTT
CDR3 protein: CASSVTYSQPQHF

D gene: -
J gene: TRBJ1-1
V gene: TRBV18
clone size: -
CDR3 DNA: TGTGCCAGCTCACCTTGGCAGGGCGCGAGGACTGAAGCTTTCTTT
CDR3 protein: CASSPWQGARTEAFF

D gene: TRBD2
J gene: TRBJ2-3
V gene: TRBV28
clone size: once
CDR3 DNA: TGTGCCAGCCCCCCCCTAGCGGGAGGGCCCTCCACAGATACGCAGTATTTT
CDR3 protein: CASPPLAGGPSTDTQYF

D gene: -
J gene: TRBJ1-2
V gene: TRBV5-6
clone size: -
CDR3 DNA: TGTGCCAGCAGCTTTAGAATGTATGGCTACACCTTC
CDR3 protein: CASSFRMYGYTF

D gene: -
J gene: TRBJ2-1
V gene: TRBV5-1
clone size: -
CDR3 DNA: TGCGCCAGCAGCTTGCAGTATGAGCAGTTCTTC
CDR3 protein: CASSLQYEQFF

D gene: TRBD1
J gene: TRBJ2-1
V gene: TRBV10-2
clone size: -
CDR3 DNA: TGCGCCAGCAGTGATGGGGGGACAGGGGGCGCGAAATTCTACAATGAGCAGTTCTTC
CDR3 protein: CASSDGGTGGAKFYNEQFF

D gene: -
J gene: TRBJ2-7
V gene: TRBV27
clone size: -
CDR3 DNA: TGTGCCAGCAGTCAGAGCGGGCGGATCTACGAGCAGTACTTC
CDR3 protein: CASSQSGRIYEQYF

D gene: -
J gene: TRBJ2-2
V gene: TRBV7-2
clone size: -
CDR3 DNA: TGTGCCAGCAGCTTAGGCAGGGGCACCGGGGAGCTGTTTTTT
CDR3 protein: CASSLGRGTGELFF

D gene: -
J gene: TRBJ1-5
V gene: TRBV4-1
clone size: -
CDR3 DNA: TGCGCCAGCAGCCAAGATCCCGGACAAGGGGGCAATCAGCCCCAGCATTTT
CDR3 protein: CASSQDPGQGGNQPQHF

D gene: -
J gene: TRBJ2-7
V gene: TRBV7-9
clone size: -
CDR3 DNA: TGTGCCAGCAGCCCTGAGGTCTCCTACGAGCAGTACTTC
CDR3 protein: CASSPEVSYEQYF

D gene: TRBD2
J gene: TRBJ2-7
V gene: TRBV5-1
clone size: -
CDR3 DNA: TGCGCCAGCCCCCGGGGGGGGTTCTACGAGCAGTACTTC
CDR3 protein: CASPRGGFYEQYF

D gene: TRBD1
J gene: TRBJ1-2
V gene: TRBV5-1
clone size: -
CDR3 DNA: TGCGCCAGCAGCGGAGGACAGGGAAACTATGGCTACACCTTC
CDR3 protein: CASSGGQGNYGYTF

D gene: -
J gene: TRBJ1-1
V gene: TRBV30
clone size: -
CDR3 DNA: TGTGCCTGGAGTTTAGAGCACACTGAAGCTTTCTTT
CDR3 protein: CAWSLEHTEAFF

D gene: TRBD1
J gene: TRBJ1-1
V gene: TRBV5-1
clone size: -
CDR3 DNA: TGCGCCAGCAGCCCACAGGGGGCACGCGCTTTCTTT
CDR3 protein: CASSPQGARAFF

D gene: TRBD1
J gene: TRBJ1-6
V gene: TRBV6-5
clone size: -
CDR3 DNA: TGTGCCAGCAGTTACTCTCAGGGGGCGAGTAATTCACCCCTCCACTTT
CDR3 protein: CASSYSQGASNSPLHF

D gene: TRBD1
J gene: TRBJ1-1
V gene: TRBV28
clone size: few
CDR3 DNA: TGTGCCAGCGTAACAGGGGGCAAGGAGACTGAAGCTTTCTTT
CDR3 protein: CASVTGGKETEAFF

D gene: -
J gene: TRBJ2-7
V gene: TRBV10-2
clone size: -
CDR3 DNA: TGCGCCAGCGGCCAGGGCTACGAGCAGTACTTC
CDR3 protein: CASGQGYEQYF

D gene: -
J gene: TRBJ2-7
V gene: TRBV4-3
clone size: -
CDR3 DNA: TGCGCCAGCAGCCAAGATAGGAACAGACACTACGAGCAGTACTTC
CDR3 protein: CASSQDRNRHYEQYF

D gene: TRBD2
J gene: TRBJ2-3
V gene: TRBV6-6
clone size: few
CDR3 DNA: TGTGCCAGCAGTTCCCGGACTAGCCCCACAGATACGCAGTATTTT
CDR3 protein: CASSSRTSPTDTQYF

D gene: -
J gene: TRBJ2-7
V gene: TRBV28
clone size: -
CDR3 DNA: TGTGCCAGCAGCCCACTTGGGGCCCTAACCTACGAGCAGTACTTC
CDR3 protein: CASSPLGALTYEQYF

D gene: -
J gene: TRBJ1-2
V gene: TRBV5-6
clone size: -
CDR3 DNA: TGTGCCAGCAGCCTGAGCGGTAGGGAAACGGAAGAGGGCTACACCTTC
CDR3 protein: CASSLSGRETEEGYTF

D gene: -
J gene: TRBJ1-2
V gene: TRBV29-1
clone size: -
CDR3 DNA: TGCAGCGTTTTGGGGCCCGGCTTTTTCACGGATGGCTACACCTTC
CDR3 protein: CSVLGPGFFTDGYTF

D gene: -
J gene: TRBJ1-2
V gene: TRBV19
clone size: -
CDR3 DNA: TGTGCCAGTAGTTCATCCCGGGACTCACCGGGCGGCTACACCTTC
CDR3 protein: CASSSSRDSPGGYTF